The sequence of this TCR beta chain was determined in a study of cytomegalovirus exposure and HLA in healthy donors. Study findings and constraints: V- and J-gene trimming in TCR beta was tied to a missense DCLRE1C variant by an analysis performed later. In a later analysis, TCR association rates varied by HLA locus: DRB1 most, HLA-C fewest.

Germline V CDR1 and CDR2: MDHEN, SYDVKM. Trimming left V 3 bases short and J 5 bases short, with 10 bases between. The CDR3 sequence is 14 residues long. Remarks on this clone: Antigen: not known.

In the PCR, 60 Vbeta and 13 Jbeta primers were used. Repertoires were generated with immunoSEQ multiplex PCR, while TCRdb's copy carries only in-frame clones and drops some. The table has some 85,000 clones, 78% seen once. V is TRBV28 and J is TRBJ1-4; the D is unclear. The clonotype comes from a man aged 18 to 29 in good health and CMV-seropositive. Sequenced input: PBMCs. The CDR3 coding sequence is TGTGCCAGCAGTTTGCCAGGTGCAAATGAAAAACTGTTTTTT. Residues: CASSLPGANEKLFF.